This T cell receptor beta chain was captured by sequencing in a study of T cell responses to AZD1222 COVID-19 vaccine. Overall study results and limits: Nearly half of spike-specific TCRs reportedly target variant regions that are unmutated in the B.1.351 and B.1.1.7 variants. Spike-specific TCR breadth and depth were elevated following two AZD1222 doses. The donors showed a predominance of white British ancestry and of females, with possible underestimation of clonal diversity.

The germline V and J ends were trimmed by 7 bases and 2 bases, with 8 bases remaining between them. CDR1 is MNHEY, CDR2 SVGAGI, per germline. CDR3 length: 12 residues. This clone was detected only a few times. The antigen is unknown. Clones were read by immunoSEQ multiplex PCR, and TCRdb kept only the in-frame ones, dropping some. The data show about 94,000 clones, roughly 90% seen once. The material was peripheral blood, obtained 28 days after the second AZD1222 dose. The origin of this receptor is an adult who received the AZD1222 COVID-19 vaccine. V usage is TRBV6-5 and J usage is TRBJ1-2, with D uncertain. The CDR3 DNA is TGTGCCAGCAAAGGAGCCAACTATGGCTACACCTTC. Translation: CASKGANYGYTF.